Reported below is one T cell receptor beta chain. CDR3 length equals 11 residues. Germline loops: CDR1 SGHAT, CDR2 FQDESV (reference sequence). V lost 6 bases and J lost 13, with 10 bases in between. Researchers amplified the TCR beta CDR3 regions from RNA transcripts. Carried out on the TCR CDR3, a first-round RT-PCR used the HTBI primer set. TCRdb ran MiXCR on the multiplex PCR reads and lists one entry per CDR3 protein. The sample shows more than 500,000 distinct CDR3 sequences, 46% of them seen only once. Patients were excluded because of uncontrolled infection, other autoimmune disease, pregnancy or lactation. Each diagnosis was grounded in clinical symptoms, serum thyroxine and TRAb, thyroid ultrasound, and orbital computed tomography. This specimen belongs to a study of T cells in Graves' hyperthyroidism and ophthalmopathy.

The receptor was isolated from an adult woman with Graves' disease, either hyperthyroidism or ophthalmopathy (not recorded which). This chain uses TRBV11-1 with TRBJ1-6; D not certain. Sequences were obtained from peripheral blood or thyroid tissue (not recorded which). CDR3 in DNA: TGTGCCAGCAGTCCAGATGACCCCCTCCACTTT. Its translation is CASSPDDPLHF.